These T cell receptor beta chains were read from a single sample in a study of shared clonotypes between healthy human individuals. Clones were read by immunoSEQ multiplex PCR, and TCRdb kept only the in-frame ones, dropping some. Of approximately 2,000,000 clones listed, about 90% are singletons. Sequencing was done on a sample of naive CD4+ T cells from PBMCs. The receptors come from a man between 18 and 29 years old in good health. Some clones in this sample may be carry-over from other donors' samples. Both conserved end residues are part of each CDR3. Each record gives: D gene, clone size, V gene, J gene, CDR3 protein, CDR3 DNA. D genes are given only for firm matches. The size field is filled for only some rows; it gives once, few, many or a size class.

d_gene: -; abundance: -; v_gene: TRBV5-1; j_gene: TRBJ1-1; CDR3aa: CASRDGNTEAFF; CDR3nt: TGCGCCAGCAGGGATGGGAACACTGAAGCTTTCTTT
d_gene: -; abundance: -; v_gene: TRBV5-1; j_gene: TRBJ2-1; CDR3aa: CASSPGLTRPNEQFF; CDR3nt: TGCGCCAGCAGCCCCGGACTTACCAGGCCCAATGAGCAGTTCTTC
d_gene: TRBD1; abundance: -; v_gene: TRBV5-6; j_gene: TRBJ1-5; CDR3aa: CASSSGGSNQPQHF; CDR3nt: TGTGCCAGCAGTTCAGGGGGTAGCAATCAGCCCCAGCATTTT
d_gene: TRBD2; abundance: once; v_gene: TRBV5-8; j_gene: TRBJ2-3; CDR3aa: CASSGGTSGTDTQYF; CDR3nt: TGTGCCAGCAGCGGCGGGACTAGCGGCACAGATACGCAGTATTTT
d_gene: -; abundance: few; v_gene: TRBV5-1; j_gene: TRBJ1-1; CDR3aa: CASSLEGMNTEAFF; CDR3nt: TGCGCCAGCAGCTTGGAGGGCATGAACACTGAAGCTTTCTTT
d_gene: -; abundance: -; v_gene: TRBV29-1; j_gene: TRBJ1-1; CDR3aa: CSHLGVTEAFF; CDR3nt: TGCAGCCACCTAGGTGTAACTGAAGCTTTCTTT
d_gene: -; abundance: -; v_gene: TRBV30; j_gene: TRBJ1-2; CDR3aa: CAWTRLKGYYGYTF; CDR3nt: TGTGCCTGGACGAGACTCAAGGGGTACTATGGCTACACCTTC
d_gene: -; abundance: -; v_gene: TRBV30; j_gene: TRBJ2-3; CDR3aa: CAWSNGGSTDTQYF; CDR3nt: TGTGCCTGGAGTAATGGGGGAAGCACAGATACGCAGTATTTT
d_gene: -; abundance: -; v_gene: TRBV2; j_gene: TRBJ1-5; CDR3aa: CASRQFWVSGDQPQHF; CDR3nt: TGTGCCAGCAGACAATTCTGGGTATCAGGAGACCAGCCCCAGCATTTT
d_gene: -; abundance: -; v_gene: TRBV5-1; j_gene: TRBJ1-2; CDR3aa: CASSAQGHYGYTF; CDR3nt: TGCGCCAGCAGCGCCCAGGGGCACTATGGCTACACCTTC
d_gene: -; abundance: -; v_gene: TRBV10-3; j_gene: TRBJ2-2; CDR3aa: CAISELEGGELFF; CDR3nt: TGTGCCATCAGTGAATTGGAGGGCGGGGAGCTGTTTTTT
d_gene: TRBD2; abundance: -; v_gene: TRBV30; j_gene: TRBJ2-7; CDR3aa: CAWSVRERGGYEQYF; CDR3nt: TGTGCCTGGAGTGTACGGGAGCGGGGGGGTTACGAGCAGTACTTC
d_gene: -; abundance: -; v_gene: TRBV15; j_gene: TRBJ2-1; CDR3aa: CATSGLVSGQGRNEQFF; CDR3nt: TGTGCCACCAGCGGACTGGTAAGCGGGCAGGGGAGGAATGAGCAGTTCTTC
d_gene: -; abundance: -; v_gene: TRBV7-2; j_gene: TRBJ1-3; CDR3aa: CASSPVSGNTIYF; CDR3nt: TGTGCCAGCAGCCCGGTCTCTGGAAACACCATATATTTT
d_gene: -; abundance: -; v_gene: TRBV20-1; j_gene: TRBJ1-4; CDR3aa: CSAGGGEKLFF; CDR3nt: TGCAGTGCCGGAGGTGGTGAAAAACTGTTTTTT
d_gene: TRBD1; abundance: -; v_gene: TRBV28; j_gene: TRBJ1-2; CDR3aa: CASSLRDRHGNGYTF; CDR3nt: TGTGCCAGCAGTTTAAGGGACAGACATGGTAATGGCTACACCTTC
d_gene: -; abundance: -; v_gene: TRBV9; j_gene: TRBJ2-3; CDR3aa: CASSVDRPSTDTQYF; CDR3nt: TGTGCCAGCAGCGTAGACCGCCCTAGCACAGATACGCAGTATTTT
d_gene: TRBD1; abundance: once; v_gene: TRBV29-1; j_gene: TRBJ2-7; CDR3aa: CSVEGQGYEQYF; CDR3nt: TGCAGCGTTGAGGGACAGGGCTACGAGCAGTACTTC
d_gene: TRBD2; abundance: -; v_gene: TRBV14; j_gene: TRBJ2-1; CDR3aa: CASSQSPGLAGGNEQFF; CDR3nt: TGTGCCAGCAGCCAAAGCCCGGGACTAGCGGGAGGGAATGAGCAGTTCTTC
d_gene: -; abundance: once; v_gene: TRBV4-1; j_gene: TRBJ1-5; CDR3aa: CASSQEAFSNQPQHF; CDR3nt: TGCGCCAGCAGCCAAGAGGCCTTCAGCAATCAGCCCCAGCATTTT
d_gene: TRBD1; abundance: -; v_gene: TRBV5-1; j_gene: TRBJ2-2; CDR3aa: CASSLGQADTGELFF; CDR3nt: TGCGCCAGCAGCTTAGGACAGGCCGACACCGGGGAGCTGTTTTTT
d_gene: TRBD1; abundance: -; v_gene: TRBV28; j_gene: TRBJ1-1; CDR3aa: CASRITGGGRSPEAFF; CDR3nt: TGTGCCAGCAGAATAACAGGGGGCGGGCGTTCTCCTGAAGCTTTCTTT
d_gene: -; abundance: -; v_gene: TRBV7-9; j_gene: TRBJ2-7; CDR3aa: CASSLTRQTYEQYF; CDR3nt: TGTGCCAGCAGCTTAACGAGGCAGACCTACGAGCAGTACTTC
d_gene: TRBD1; abundance: -; v_gene: TRBV6-1; j_gene: TRBJ1-2; CDR3aa: CASSRTGGSGYTF; CDR3nt: TGTGCCAGCAGTCGGACAGGGGGCAGTGGCTACACCTTC
d_gene: -; abundance: -; v_gene: TRBV5-6; j_gene: TRBJ1-3; CDR3aa: CASSLDRYSGNTIYF; CDR3nt: TGTGCCAGCAGCTTGGACCGGTACTCTGGAAACACCATATATTTT
d_gene: -; abundance: -; v_gene: TRBV30; j_gene: TRBJ1-4; CDR3aa: CAWRRPPRRGTNEKLFF; CDR3nt: TGTGCCTGGAGGCGACCACCAAGGAGGGGAACTAATGAAAAACTGTTTTTT
d_gene: -; abundance: few; v_gene: TRBV4-2; j_gene: TRBJ1-5; CDR3aa: CASSHDYSNNQPQHF; CDR3nt: TGTGCCAGCAGCCATGATTACTCTAACAATCAGCCCCAGCATTTT
d_gene: -; abundance: -; v_gene: TRBV6-1; j_gene: TRBJ1-5; CDR3aa: CASSGQSNQPQHF; CDR3nt: TGTGCCAGCAGTGGACAGAGCAATCAGCCCCAGCATTTT